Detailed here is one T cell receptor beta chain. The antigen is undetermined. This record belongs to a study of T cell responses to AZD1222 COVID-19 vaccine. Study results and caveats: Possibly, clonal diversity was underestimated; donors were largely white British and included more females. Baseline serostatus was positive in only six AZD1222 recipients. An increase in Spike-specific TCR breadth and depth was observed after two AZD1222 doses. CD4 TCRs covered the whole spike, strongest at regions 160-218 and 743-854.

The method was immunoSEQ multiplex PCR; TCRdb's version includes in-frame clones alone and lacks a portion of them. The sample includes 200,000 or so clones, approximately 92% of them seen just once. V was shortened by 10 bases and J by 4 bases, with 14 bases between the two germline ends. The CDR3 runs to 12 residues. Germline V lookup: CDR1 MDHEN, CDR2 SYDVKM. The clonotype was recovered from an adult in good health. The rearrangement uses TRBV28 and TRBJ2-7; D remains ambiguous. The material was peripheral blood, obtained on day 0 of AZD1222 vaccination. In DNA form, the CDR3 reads TGTGCCACCTCCCCTTGCACATACGAGCAGTACGTC. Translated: CATSPCTYEQYV.